The 18 T cell receptor beta chains in this list originate from one sample, sequenced in a study of graft-versus-host responses after intestinal transplantation. No antigens are known for them. Data came from immunoSEQ multiplex PCR; TCRdb stores just in-frame clones and leaves some out. Of approximately 130,000 clones in the sample, more than 90% were seen once. The sample here was unstimulated CD4+ T cells sorted from spleen or lymph node cells, taken before intestinal transplant. The receptor source for this set is a human donor who received an intestinal transplant.

V gene TRBV5-1 combines with J gene TRBJ2-3; TRBD1 agrees at 7 bases. The CDR3 runs to 11 residues. V shed 2 bases and J 14 bases; nucleotides not matched to a gene: 5. CDR1 is SGHRS and CDR2 is YFSETQ in the germline V gene. CDR3 sequence: CASSLGQEWYF. DNA of the CDR3: TGCGCCAGCAGCTTAGGACAGGAGTGGTATTTT.

This rearrangement joins TRBV5-4 to TRBJ2-4; 7 bases agree with TRBD2. This CDR3 region has 16 residues. V was clipped by 1 base and J by 1 base; unmatched bases: 5. Per the germline V gene, CDR1 is SGHNT and CDR2 is YYREEE (reference sequence). For the CDR3, the DNA is TGTGCCAGCAGCTTGCACGGGGGGAGGGCCAAAAACATTCAGTACTTC. This sequence encodes CASSLHGGRAKNIQYF.

V usage is TRBV6-5 and J usage is TRBJ1-2, with D uncertain. Germline CDR1 MNHEY, CDR2 SVGAGI. The CDR3 is 13 amino acids. Trimming removed 0 bases at V and 3 bases at J, with 5 bases between. This chain's CDR3 is CASSYSGYYGYTF. The CDR3 DNA sequence: TGTGCCAGCAGTTACTCAGGGTACTATGGCTACACCTTC.

The rearrangement links TRBV2 to TRBJ1-1, with a weak D call TRBD1 (5 bases). The CDR3 totals 11 residues. Per the germline V gene, CDR1 is SNHLY and CDR2 is FYNNEI. With 4 bases removed from V and 8 bases from J, the gap between germline ends came to 8 bases. CDR3 amino acids: CASSAQVEAFF. The CDR3 DNA reads as TGTGCCAGCAGTGCACAGGTCGAAGCTTTCTTT.

The genes are TRBV9 and TRBJ2-2; 10 bases line up with TRBD2. The trim removed 0 bases at V and 1 base at J, leaving 0 bases unmatched. Germline CDR1 SGDLS, CDR2 YYNGEE. The CDR3 consists of 16 residues. The CDR3 DNA is TGTGCCAGCAGCGTAGGACTAGCGGGGAACACCGGGGAGCTGTTTTTT. Its protein product is CASSVGLAGNTGELFF.

The V call is TRBV5-6, the J call TRBJ1-4, with 9 bases lining up with TRBD1. The CDR3 has 15 amino acids. V trimming: 0 bases; J trimming: 9 bases; junction bases outside the gene matches: 6. CDR1 and CDR2 from the germline V gene are SGHDT and YYEEEE. The CDR3 coding sequence is TGTGCCAGCAGCTTGGGGGGACAGGGAATACAAAAACTGTTTTTT. This encodes CASSLGGQGIQKLFF. Complete variable domain (other parts from reference TRBV5-6 and TRBJ1-4): DAGVTQSPTHLIKTRGQQVTLRCSPKSGHDTVSWYQQALGQGPQFIFQYYEEEERQRGNFPDRFSGHQFPNYSSELNVNALLLGDSALYLCASSLGGQGIQKLFFGSGTQLSVL.

The chain couples TRBV2 to TRBJ2-5; D not certain. The CDR3 has 15 residues. Germline CDR1 reads SNHLY; CDR2 reads FYNNEI. V lost 1 base and J lost 5, with 14 bases in between. DNA of the CDR3: TGTGCCAGCAGTGAAGTTCTGGGCGGTTGGGAGACCCAGTACTTC. It is translated as CASSEVLGGWETQYF.

The CDR3 coding sequence is TGTGCCAGCTCACCACCGGGGGCTGGAAACACCATATATTTT. Its translation is CASSPPGAGNTIYF. The V call is TRBV18, the J call TRBJ1-3, with D possibly being TRBD1 (5 bases). The CDR3 runs 14 residues. V dropped 0 bases and J dropped 2 bases, with 5 bases sitting between them. Germline V gene data show CDR1 as KGHSH and CDR2 as LQKENI.

With regard to this clone: A junction end diverges from the germline sequence, so it may reflect a read error. The chain combines TRBV4-1 with TRBJ1-1, with D hard to call. Germline loops: CDR1 MGHRA, CDR2 YSYEKL. This CDR3 comprises 15 residues. In DNA, the CDR3 is TGCGCCAGCAGCCCCGAAACTTGGCGGAACCCTGAAGCTTTCTTT. This sequence encodes CASSPETWRNPEAFF.

This chain uses TRBV4-2 with TRBJ1-2; a weak D match, TRBD1 (6 bases). Trimming took 0 bases from V and 7 from J, leaving 24 bases between them. The CDR3 sequence is 18 residues long. Germline CDR1 LGHNA, CDR2 YNFKEQ. Here the CDR3 reads CASSQDGTRAGALSGYTF. The CDR3 nucleotides are TGTGCCAGCAGCCAAGATGGGACGAGGGCAGGGGCTTTATCTGGCTACACCTTC.

This chain links TRBV11-2 with TRBJ2-7; TRBD2 matches at 8 bases. V was clipped by 5 bases and J by 2 bases; unmatched bases: 11. This CDR3 spans 16 amino acids. Per the germline V gene, CDR1 is SGHAT and CDR2 is FQNNGV. The CDR3 is CASSRDQISGTYEQYF. Written as DNA, the CDR3 is TGTGCCAGCAGCCGCGATCAGATTAGCGGGACCTACGAGCAGTACTTC.

V and J are TRBV5-5 and TRBJ2-7; 9 bases agree with TRBD2. This CDR3 spans 15 amino acids. Germline CDR1 and CDR2: SGHKS and YYEKEE (reference sequence). Trimming at V came to 4 bases and at J to 6 bases, leaving 11 bases not matched to a gene. As DNA, the CDR3 is TGTGCCAGCAGCCCGGGGGCGGGGGGGCCTAGCGAGCAGTACTTC. It is translated as CASSPGAGGPSEQYF.

The chain joins TRBV9 to TRBJ1-6; no firm D call. The length of the CDR3 is 13 residues. The V gene's germline CDR1 is SGDLS and CDR2 YYNGEE. V was shortened by 0 bases and J by 7 bases, with 5 bases between the two germline ends. CDR3 DNA: TGTGCCAGCAGCGTAGTTCACAATTCACCCCTCCACTTT. Encoded protein: CASSVVHNSPLHF.

The chain is built from TRBV7-6 and TRBJ2-1, with 12 bases fitting TRBD1. Germline loops: CDR1 SGHVS, CDR2 FNYEAQ. The V segment lost 4 bases and the J segment 4 bases; nucleotides outside the gene matches: 2. The CDR3 covers 15 residues. DNA for the CDR3: TGTGCCAGCAGCTGGGGACAGGGGGCATACAATGAGCAGTTCTTC. Translated, it gives CASSWGQGAYNEQFF.

The rearrangement joins TRBV18 to TRBJ2-1, with D unclear. V lost 3 bases to trimming and J lost 8 bases, with 11 bases between them. The CDR3 is 13 amino acids. Germline V lookup: CDR1 KGHSH, CDR2 LQKENI. The CDR3 loop is CASSPPLRDEQFF. As DNA, the CDR3 is TGTGCCAGCTCACCCCCCCTTAGGGATGAGCAGTTCTTC.

The rearrangement joins TRBV19 to TRBJ1-2; possibly TRBD1 for D (5 bases). The germline CDR1 and CDR2 sequences are LNHDA and SQIVND (reference sequence). V lost 5 bases and J lost 0, with 22 bases in between. The CDR3 is made up of 18 amino acids. CDR3 in DNA: TGTGCCAGTAGTCCCGCCGCGGCCCGAACAGGAGCTAACTATGGCTACACCTTC. Encoded protein: CASSPAAARTGANYGYTF. Using reference TRBV19 and TRBJ1-2 for the parts outside the CDR3, the full variable domain is DGGITQSPKYLFRKEGQNVTLSCEQNLNHDAMYWYRQDPGQGLRLIYYSQIVNDFQKGDIAEGYSVSREKKESFPLTVTSAQKNPTAFYLCASSPAAARTGANYGYTFGSGTRLTVV.

This chain connects TRBV19 to TRBJ1-2; TRBD1 matches at 11 bases. The CDR3 length is 15 residues. Germline loops: CDR1 LNHDA, CDR2 SQIVND (reference sequence). With 7 bases clipped from V and 6 bases from J, the junction kept 10 bases outside the gene matches. The CDR3 loop reads CASTRTGGDPDGYTF. In DNA, the CDR3 is TGTGCCAGTACTAGGACAGGGGGCGATCCTGATGGCTACACCTTC.

The CDR3 region has the DNA TGTGCCAGCAGCCCGACAGGGGTATATCGTGAGCAGTTCTTC. Translated: CASSPTGVYREQFF. The V and J genes are TRBV11-3 and TRBJ2-1, with 8 positions matching TRBD1. J gave up 9 bases and V 5 bases, and 9 bases lay outside the gene matches. The CDR3 runs to 14 residues. Germline lookup yields CDR1 SGHNT and CDR2 YENEEA.